This TCR beta chain was identified in a study of blood T cell repertoires in COVID-19. About the study: Collection of acute and convalescent COVID-19 samples took place in the United States, Italy and Spain. Sources were T cells, B-cell-depleted T cells, or PBMCs; the material itself was cDNA or gDNA.

CDR3 length equals 14 residues. V shed 4 bases and J 4 bases; nucleotides not matched to a gene: 6. Germline V gene sequence: CDR1 LNHDA, CDR2 SQIVND (reference sequence). In the study's own analysis: Estimation of nucleated cell counts relied on the amplification of reference gene primers. The method was immunoSEQ multiplex PCR; TCRdb's version includes in-frame clones alone and lacks a portion of them. The V and J calls and clone size come from that table; D and trimming were worked out from the DNA. Here the sample spans about 94,000 clones, about 86% being singletons. Sequencing was done on a sample of peripheral blood. This sequence joins TRBV19 and TRBJ1-2; 7 nucleotides agree with TRBD1. This TCR came from a man aged 60 to 69 with acute or convalescent COVID-19. Here the CDR3 reads CASSTPTGIYGYTF. CDR3 nucleotide sequence: TGTGCCAGTAGTACCCCGACAGGGATCTATGGCTACACCTTC. The full variable domain, rest sourced from reference TRBV19 and TRBJ1-2, is DGGITQSPKYLFRKEGQNVTLSCEQNLNHDAMYWYRQDPGQGLRLIYYSQIVNDFQKGDIAEGYSVSREKKESFPLTVTSAQKNPTAFYLCASSTPTGIYGYTFGSGTRLTVV.